The 20 T cell receptor beta chains given below trace back to one sample, sequenced in a study of T-cell memory formation after mild COVID-19. TCRdb re-derived calls from the 5' RACE reads in MiXCR, one entry per CDR3 protein. The sample records 280,000 or so distinct CDR3 sequences, 8.2% being singletons. Sequenced input: PBMCs or a T cell subset sorted from them (not recorded which). The origin of the receptors is a man aged 18-30 years who had mild COVID-19 (a few samples of this study predate the infection). Cell type and time point are not known.

The table lists this clonotype with a few counts. This sequence joins TRBV7-9 and TRBJ1-5; D may be TRBD1 (5 bases). Germline V gene lookup returns CDR1 SEHNR and CDR2 FQNEAQ (reference sequence). Trimming stripped 9 bases from V and 7 bases from J, with 22 bases between. This CDR3 comprises 15 residues. CDR3 DNA sequence: TGTGCCAGGGAACGACGGGGCAGACCCCTGCAGCCCCAGCATTTT. Encoded protein: CARERRGRPLQPQHF.

This clonotype was recorded a few times. V and J are TRBV20-1 and TRBJ2-5, with D hard to call. Between the trimmed V and J ends, which lost 4 bases and 1 base, there was a span of 16 bases. The CDR3 sequence is 15 residues long. Germline V gene data show CDR1 as DFQATT and CDR2 as SNEGSKA (reference sequence). The CDR3 DNA reads TGCAGTGCTAACCCAAAAGGCGCCTTCCAAGAGACCCAGTACTTC. This sequence encodes CSANPKGAFQETQYF.

This clonotype was seen at least ten times. The chain uses TRBV7-2 and TRBJ1-1; possible D gene TRBD1, 6 bases. This CDR3 comprises 15 residues. Per germline, CDR1 SGHTA and CDR2 FQGNSA. The V and J ends lost 5 bases and 0 bases respectively, with 13 bases between them. As DNA, the CDR3 is TGTGCCAGCAGCCCGGGACACCGGATGAACACTGAAGCTTTCTTT. Amino acid sequence: CASSPGHRMNTEAFF.

This clonotype was seen only a few times. The chain links TRBV7-2 to TRBJ2-1; D is undetermined. Germline CDR1 SGHTA, CDR2 FQGNSA. The V end was cut by 5 bases, the J end by 2 bases, with 10 bases between. The CDR3 is made up of 14 amino acids. DNA of the CDR3: TGTGCCAGCAGCAAGCTTTCAACCTACAATGAGCAGTTCTTC. Its protein is CASSKLSTYNEQFF.

The gene calls are TRBV7-2 and TRBJ2-7; D possibly corresponds to TRBD1 (6 bases). The CDR3 contains 13 residues. With 2 bases removed from V and 6 bases from J, the gap between germline ends came to 11 bases. CDR1 is SGHTA, CDR2 FQGNSA, per germline. CDR3 bases: TGTGCCAGCAGCTTAATAGGGGGTGGCGAGCAGTACGTC. It is translated as CASSLIGGGEQYV.

Written as DNA, the CDR3 is TGTGCCAGCAGCTTATTGATGTCAGGGGGCGAAGGCTACACCTTC. It yields the protein CASSLLMSGGEGYTF. V is TRBV13 and J is TRBJ1-2, with 8 bases identical to TRBD1. The CDR3 length is 15 residues. Germline CDR1 reads PRHDT; CDR2 reads FYEKMQ (reference sequence). Losses at the gene ends were 2 bases for V and 8 bases for J; bases not matched to a gene: 10. The whole variable domain, remainder taken from reference TRBV13 and TRBJ1-2, is AAGVIQSPRHLIKEKRETATLKCYPIPRHDTVYWYQQGPGQDPQFLISFYEKMQSDKGSIPDRFSAQQFSDYHSELNMSSLELGDSALYFCASSLLMSGGEGYTFGSGTRLTVV.

The chain combines TRBV7-6 with TRBJ2-7; no clear D. CDR3 length equals 13 residues. V lost 5 bases and J 3 bases, leaving 11 bases between the germline ends. CDR1 is SGHVS and CDR2 is FNYEAQ in the germline V gene. CDR3 loop: CASSPSSVYEQYF. The CDR3 region has the DNA TGTGCCAGCAGCCCATCCTCCGTCTACGAGCAGTACTTC. Looking up the rest from reference TRBV7-6 and TRBJ2-7 gives the full variable domain: GAGVSQSPRYKVTKRGQDVALRCDPISGHVSLYWYRQALGQGPEFLTYFNYEAQQDKSGLPNDRFSAERPEGSISTLTIQRTEQRDSAMYRCASSPSSVYEQYFGPGTRLTVT.

This chain links TRBV9 with TRBJ1-1; 7 positions match TRBD1. Germline-derived CDR1 and CDR2 are SGDLS and YYNGEE. The CDR3 has 16 amino acids. Trimming removed 3 bases from V and 0 bases from J; junction bases left unmatched: 8. CDR3 residues: CASSASAGTVNTEAFF. CDR3 nucleotide sequence: TGTGCCAGCAGCGCTTCAGCCGGGACAGTGAACACTGAAGCTTTCTTT.

This clonotype occurred a few times. The chain recombines TRBV7-2 with TRBJ2-7, with D perhaps assigned TRBD1 or TRBD2 (6 bases each). With 4 bases removed from V and 6 bases from J, the gap between germline ends came to 13 bases. CDR3 size: 13 residues. Per germline, CDR1 SGHTA and CDR2 FQGNSA. CDR3 in DNA: TGTGCCAGCAGCTCCGGGGGCCGTTCCGAGCAGTACTTC. Translating gives CASSSGGRSEQYF.

The V and J genes are TRBV11-1 and TRBJ1-2, with D tentatively TRBD1 (6 bases). This CDR3 has 13 residues. Trimming took off 5 bases at V and 2 bases at J, with 9 bases between the two ends. Looked up from germline, CDR1 is SGHAT and CDR2 is FQDESV (reference sequence). CDR3 in DNA: TGTGCCAGCAGCCGGGACATCAACTATGGCTACACCTTC. Translated, it gives CASSRDINYGYTF.

This clonotype was seen more than once but under ten times. The rearrangement uses TRBV11-2 and TRBJ1-1; 12 bases are shared with TRBD1. Germline loops: CDR1 SGHAT, CDR2 FQNNGV. With V trimmed by 5 bases and J by 4 bases, 8 bases remained unmatched. This CDR3 is built from 16 residues. CDR3 sequence: CASSGRDRGLGTEAFF. The CDR3 DNA reads TGTGCCAGCAGCGGAAGGGACAGGGGGCTGGGCACTGAAGCTTTCTTT.

The chain uses TRBV25-1 and TRBJ2-7; D might be TRBD1 (5 bases). V was clipped by 7 bases and J by 7 bases, with 14 bases between them. Germline V gene lookup returns CDR1 MGHDK and CDR2 SYGVNS. This CDR3 region has 12 residues. Written as DNA, the CDR3 is TGTGCCAGCACCGAGGCCAACAGGGAGCAGTACTTC. Encoded protein: CASTEANREQYF.

V usage is TRBV6-5 and J usage is TRBJ1-6; D remains ambiguous. Germline lookup yields CDR1 MNHEY and CDR2 SVGAGI. CDR3 length: 12 amino acids. With 8 bases removed from V and 7 bases from J, the gap between germline ends came to 9 bases. The CDR3 coding sequence is TGTGCCAGCCGGGAACTAAATTCACCCCTCCACTTT. This gives the protein CASRELNSPLHF.

This chain uses TRBV10-3 with TRBJ2-5; no clear D gene. This CDR3 has 12 amino acids. CDR1 and CDR2 from the germline V gene are ENHRY and SYGVKD. V was cut by 4 bases and J by 4 bases, with 7 bases left in between. CDR3 nucleotide sequence: TGTGCCATCAGTGCAACGGGAGAGACCCAGTACTTC. This encodes CAISATGETQYF.

This clonotype was seen at least ten times. The V gene is TRBV3-1, the J gene TRBJ1-1; D gene unclear. Per the germline V gene, CDR1 is LGHDT and CDR2 is YNNKEL (reference sequence). Trimming cost V 2 bases and J 6 bases, with 10 bases left between them. The CDR3 totals 13 residues. CDR3 DNA: TGTGCCAGCAGCCAACACCGTCGGGCTGAAGCTTTCTTT. The encoded protein is CASSQHRRAEAFF.

Ten or more counts support this clonotype. The chain links TRBV5-1 to TRBJ2-5; D may be TRBD2 (5 bases). Germline-derived CDR1 and CDR2 are SGHRS and YFSETQ. V gave up 0 bases and J gave up 0 bases, with 9 bases separating them. The CDR3 covers 15 residues. CDR3 loop: CASSLEEADQETQYF. For the CDR3, the DNA is TGCGCCAGCAGCTTGGAGGAGGCCGACCAAGAGACCCAGTACTTC.

This clonotype occurred a few times. The V and J genes are TRBV5-1 and TRBJ1-1; the D gene is possibly TRBD1 (6 bases). Germline values: CDR1 SGHRS, CDR2 YFSETQ. Trimming stripped 4 bases from V and 7 bases from J, with 14 bases between. The CDR3 loop spans 13 amino acids. The CDR3 loop is CASSISGVREAFF. The CDR3 nucleotides read TGCGCCAGCAGCATATCAGGGGTCCGTGAAGCTTTCTTT. Variable domain in full (rest from reference TRBV5-1 and TRBJ1-1): KAGVTQTPRYLIKTRGQQVTLSCSPISGHRSVSWYQQTPGQGLQFLFEYFSETQRNKGNFPGRFSGRQFSNSRSEMNVSTLELGDSALYLCASSISGVREAFFGQGTRLTVV.

V usage is TRBV12-3 or TRBV12-4 and J usage is TRBJ2-1, with no clear D. Trimming took 3 bases from V and 5 from J, leaving 8 bases between them. The CDR3 has 13 residues. Written as DNA, the CDR3 is TGTGCCAGCAGTTTTGATATCAACAATGAGCAGTTCTTC. Protein sequence: CASSFDINNEQFF.

This clonotype came up a few times. The rearrangement links TRBV5-1 to TRBJ1-6, with a weak D call TRBD1 (5 bases). The CDR3 is made up of 14 amino acids. V was shortened by 4 bases and J by 8 bases, with 13 bases between the two germline ends. Looked up from germline, CDR1 is SGHRS and CDR2 is YFSETQ. CDR3 protein: CASSATGEDSPLHF. Here the CDR3 DNA reads TGCGCCAGCAGCGCAACAGGCGAGGATTCACCCCTCCACTTT.

The CDR3 protein is CASSQGQRNNEQFF. The CDR3 DNA is TGTGCCAGCAGCCAAGGGCAGCGTAACAATGAGCAGTTCTTC. V gene TRBV3-1 combines with J gene TRBJ2-1; D is ambiguous. This CDR3 is 14 amino acids long. Trimming removed 1 base from V and 5 bases from J, with 9 bases in between. The V gene's germline CDR1 is LGHDT and CDR2 YNNKEL (reference sequence).